This T cell receptor beta chain is drawn from a study of T cell responses to AZD1222 COVID-19 vaccine. Overall study results and limits: Donors were mostly white British, more females; clonal diversity possibly underestimated.

The repertoire was sequenced with immunoSEQ multiplex PCR; TCRdb's copy has only in-frame clones and lacks some. Of fewer than 70,000 clones in the sample, roughly 89% are singletons; the top ten hold approximately 6.1%. CDR1 and CDR2 from the germline V gene are MNHEY and SVGAGI. CDR3 size: 16 residues. V shed 0 bases and J shed 0 bases, with 11 bases lying between them. This clone has only one observation. As yet, its antigen is unknown. The sequence came from an adult who received the AZD1222 COVID-19 vaccine. The V gene is TRBV6-5, the J gene TRBJ1-1; D unresolved. Sequencing used peripheral blood, obtained 28 days after the second AZD1222 dose. This chain's CDR3 is CASSYSISALNTEAFF. Written as DNA, the CDR3 is TGTGCCAGCAGTTACTCGATTTCGGCCCTGAACACTGAAGCTTTCTTT.